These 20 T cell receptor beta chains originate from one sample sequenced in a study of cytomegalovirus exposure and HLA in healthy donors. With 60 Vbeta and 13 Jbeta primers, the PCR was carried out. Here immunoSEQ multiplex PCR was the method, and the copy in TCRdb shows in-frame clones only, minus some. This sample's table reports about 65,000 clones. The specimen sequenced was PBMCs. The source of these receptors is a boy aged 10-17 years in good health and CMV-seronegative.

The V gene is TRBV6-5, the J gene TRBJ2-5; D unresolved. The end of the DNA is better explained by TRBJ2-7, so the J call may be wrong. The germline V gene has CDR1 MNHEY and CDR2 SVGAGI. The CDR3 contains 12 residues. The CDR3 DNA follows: TGTGCCAGCAGTTTCAACCTATACGAGCAGTACTTC. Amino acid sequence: CASSFNLYEQYF.

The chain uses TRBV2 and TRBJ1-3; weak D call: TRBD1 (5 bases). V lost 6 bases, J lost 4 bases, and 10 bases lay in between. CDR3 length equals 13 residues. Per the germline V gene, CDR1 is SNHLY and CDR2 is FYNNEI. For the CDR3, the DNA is TGTGCCAGCAGCCCCCGGACAGGAAACACCATATATTTT. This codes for CASSPRTGNTIYF. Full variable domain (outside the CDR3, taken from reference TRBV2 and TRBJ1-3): EPEVTQTPSHQVTQMGQEVILRCVPISNHLYFYWYRQILGQKVEFLVSFYNNEISEKSEIFDDQFSVERPDGSNFTLKIRSTKLEDSAMYFCASSPRTGNTIYFGEGSWLTVV.

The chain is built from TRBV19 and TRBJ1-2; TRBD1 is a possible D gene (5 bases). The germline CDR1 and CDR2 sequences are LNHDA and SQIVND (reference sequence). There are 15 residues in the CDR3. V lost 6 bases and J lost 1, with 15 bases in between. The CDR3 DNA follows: TGTGCCAGTAGCGGCAACATACAGGATAACTATGGCTACACCTTC. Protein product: CASSGNIQDNYGYTF.

CDR3 region: CASSHTGKDQPQHF. For the CDR3, the DNA is TGTGCCAGCAGCCATACAGGGAAGGACCAGCCCCAGCATTTT. The chain combines TRBV7-2 with TRBJ1-5; D is perhaps TRBD1 (6 bases). Germline CDR1 reads SGHTA; CDR2 reads FQGNSA. The V end lost 5 bases, the J end lost 7 bases, and 15 bases lay between the germline ends. The CDR3 consists of 14 residues. Filled out from reference TRBV7-2 and TRBJ1-5, the complete variable domain reads GAGVSQSPSNKVTEKGKDVELRCDPISGHTALYWYRQSLGQGLEFLIYFQGNSAPDKSGLPSDRFSAERTGGSVSTLTIQRTQQEDSAVYLCASSHTGKDQPQHFGDGTRLSIL.

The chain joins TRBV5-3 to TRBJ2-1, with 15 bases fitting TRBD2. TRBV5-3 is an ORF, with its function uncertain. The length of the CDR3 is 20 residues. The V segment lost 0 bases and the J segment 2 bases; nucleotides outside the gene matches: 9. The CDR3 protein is CARSLDAGLAGGFTYNEQFF. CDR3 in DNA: TGTGCCAGAAGCTTGGATGCGGGACTAGCGGGAGGTTTCACCTACAATGAGCAGTTCTTC.

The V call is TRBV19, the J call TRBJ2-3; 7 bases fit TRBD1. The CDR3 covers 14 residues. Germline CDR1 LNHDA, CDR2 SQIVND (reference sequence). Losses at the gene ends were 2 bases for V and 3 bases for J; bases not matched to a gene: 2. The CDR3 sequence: CASSITGVTDTQYF. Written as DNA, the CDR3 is TGTGCCAGTAGTATAACAGGGGTGACAGATACGCAGTATTTT.

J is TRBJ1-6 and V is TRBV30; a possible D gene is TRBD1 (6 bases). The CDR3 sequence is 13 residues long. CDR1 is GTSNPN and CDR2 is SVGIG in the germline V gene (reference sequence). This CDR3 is CARGGEQGAPLHF. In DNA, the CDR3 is TGTGCACGCGGGGGGGAACAGGGTGCACCCCTCCACTTT.

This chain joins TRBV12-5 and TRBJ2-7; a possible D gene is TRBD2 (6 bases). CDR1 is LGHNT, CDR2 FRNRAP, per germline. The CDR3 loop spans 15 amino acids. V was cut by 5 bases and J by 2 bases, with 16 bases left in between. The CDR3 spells CASGQTRDLPYEQYF. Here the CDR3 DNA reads TGTGCTAGTGGTCAAACTCGGGACTTGCCCTACGAGCAGTACTTC.

CDR3 DNA sequence: TGTGCCAGCCTAGGACAGGGCGATCAGCCCCAGCATTTT. This sequence encodes CASLGQGDQPQHF. The genes are TRBV19 and TRBJ1-5, with TRBD1 matching 8 bases. The trim removed 9 bases at V and 5 bases at J, leaving 6 bases unmatched. The V gene's germline CDR1 is LNHDA and CDR2 SQIVND (reference sequence). The length of the CDR3 is 13 residues.

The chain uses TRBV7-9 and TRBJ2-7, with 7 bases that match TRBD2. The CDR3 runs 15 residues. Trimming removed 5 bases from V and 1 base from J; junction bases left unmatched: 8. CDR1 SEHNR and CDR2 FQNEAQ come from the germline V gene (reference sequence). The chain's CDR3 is CASSLRGDGSYEQYF. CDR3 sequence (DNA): TGTGCCAGCAGCCTCCGGGGGGACGGTTCCTACGAGCAGTACTTC.

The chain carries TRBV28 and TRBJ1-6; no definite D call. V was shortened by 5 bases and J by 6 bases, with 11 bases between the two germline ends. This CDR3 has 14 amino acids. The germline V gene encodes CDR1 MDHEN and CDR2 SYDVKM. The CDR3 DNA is TGTGCCAGCAGTGGCACAGACCTTAATTCACCCCTCCACTTT. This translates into CASSGTDLNSPLHF.

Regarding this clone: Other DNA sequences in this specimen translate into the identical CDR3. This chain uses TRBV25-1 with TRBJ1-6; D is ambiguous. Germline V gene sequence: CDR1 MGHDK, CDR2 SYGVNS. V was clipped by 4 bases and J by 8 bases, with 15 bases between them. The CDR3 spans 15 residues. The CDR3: CASSALAAGDSPLHF. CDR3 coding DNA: TGTGCCAGCAGTGCACTCGCCGCCGGGGATTCACCCCTCCACTTT.

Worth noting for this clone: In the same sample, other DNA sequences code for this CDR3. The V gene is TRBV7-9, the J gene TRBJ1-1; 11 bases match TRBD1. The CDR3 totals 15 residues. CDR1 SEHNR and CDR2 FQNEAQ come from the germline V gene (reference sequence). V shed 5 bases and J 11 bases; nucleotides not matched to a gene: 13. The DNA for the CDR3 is TGTGCCAGCAGCGAGTCCGGGACAGGGGGTAGATCGGCTTTCTTT. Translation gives CASSESGTGGRSAFF.

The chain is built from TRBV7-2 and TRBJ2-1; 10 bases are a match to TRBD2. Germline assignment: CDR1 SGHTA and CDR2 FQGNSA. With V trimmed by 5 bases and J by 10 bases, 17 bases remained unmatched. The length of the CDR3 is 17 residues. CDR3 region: CASSPHTGTSAAGEQFF. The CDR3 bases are TGTGCCAGCAGCCCTCATACCGGGACTAGCGCCGCCGGGGAGCAGTTCTTC. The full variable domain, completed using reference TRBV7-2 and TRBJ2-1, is GAGVSQSPSNKVTEKGKDVELRCDPISGHTALYWYRQSLGQGLEFLIYFQGNSAPDKSGLPSDRFSAERTGGSVSTLTIQRTQQEDSAVYLCASSPHTGTSAAGEQFFGPGTRLTVL.

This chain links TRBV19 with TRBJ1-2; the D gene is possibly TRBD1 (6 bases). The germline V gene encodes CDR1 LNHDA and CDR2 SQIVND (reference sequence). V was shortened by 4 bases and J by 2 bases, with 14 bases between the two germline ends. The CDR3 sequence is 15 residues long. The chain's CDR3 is CASSTPGGQNYGYTF. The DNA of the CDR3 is TGTGCCAGTAGTACCCCCGGGGGGCAAAACTATGGCTACACCTTC.

Here the CDR3 DNA reads TGTGCCAGCAGCTTAAGTAGGAGAGGATCATCAATTAGCTCCTACAATGAGCAGTTCTTC. Its translation: CASSLSRRGSSISSYNEQFF. The chain combines TRBV13 with TRBJ2-1; D unclear. Germline CDR1 and CDR2: PRHDT and FYEKMQ (reference sequence). The CDR3 totals 20 residues. Trimming cost V 2 bases and J 0 bases, with 23 bases left between them.

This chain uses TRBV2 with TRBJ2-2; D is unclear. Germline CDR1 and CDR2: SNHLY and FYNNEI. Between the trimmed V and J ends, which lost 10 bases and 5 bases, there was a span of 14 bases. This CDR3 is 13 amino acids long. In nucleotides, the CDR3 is TGTGCCACCTGGCCGAGGTGGACCGGGGAGCTGTTTTTT. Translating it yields CATWPRWTGELFF.

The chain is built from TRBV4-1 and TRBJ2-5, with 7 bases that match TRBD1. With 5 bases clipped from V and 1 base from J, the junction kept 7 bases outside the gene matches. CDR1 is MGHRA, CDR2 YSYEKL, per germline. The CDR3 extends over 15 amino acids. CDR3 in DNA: TGCGCCAGCAGCAATGCCCAGGGGGTCCAAGAGACCCAGTACTTC. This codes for CASSNAQGVQETQYF.

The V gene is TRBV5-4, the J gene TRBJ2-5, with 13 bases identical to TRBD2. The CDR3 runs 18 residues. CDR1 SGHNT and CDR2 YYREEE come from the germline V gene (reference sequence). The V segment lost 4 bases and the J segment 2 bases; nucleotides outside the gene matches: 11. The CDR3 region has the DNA TGTGCCAGCAGCCCTAAAACCCCGGGACTAGCGGGACAAGAGACCCAGTACTTC. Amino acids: CASSPKTPGLAGQETQYF.

The CDR3 DNA sequence: TGCAGCGGAGGGACAGGAGCCTACGAGCAGTACTTC. Translating gives CSGGTGAYEQYF. The V gene is TRBV29-1, the J gene TRBJ2-7; 8 nucleotides agree with TRBD1. V shed 7 bases, J shed 2 bases, and the junction held 4 bases outside the gene matches. Germline V gene sequence: CDR1 SQVTM, CDR2 ANQGSEA. The CDR3 is 12 residues long.